Detailed here is one T cell receptor (beta chain). Its antigen is currently unknown. The germline V and J ends were trimmed by 4 bases and 7 bases, with 5 bases remaining between them. Germline-derived CDR1 and CDR2 are SNHLY and FYNNEI. The CDR3 extends over 11 amino acids. All donors came from Russia, were Caucasian and healthy, and spanned ages roughly 6 to 100. These data come from a study of blood T cells in healthy people across ages. For the second PCR, which ran for about 7 to 12 cycles, a sample-barcoded 5' primer and a J-beta primer mix were used. TCRdb used MiXCR to reprocess the 5' RACE reads, holding one entry per CDR3 protein. This table has a few hundred thousand distinct CDR3 sequences, roughly a quarter appearing once. General study findings and limits: Considered underestimates were the diversity estimates obtained from one million T cells. Shifts in expanded clonotypes may have been confounded by donor CMV status, which was unknown. Because sorting was not performed, PBMCs prevented conclusive naive versus antigen-experienced comparison.

The clonotype comes from a woman between 65 and 79 years old in good health. The J gene is TRBJ2-1, the V gene TRBV2; D uncertain. Sequenced material: blood. Written as DNA, the CDR3 is TGTGCCAGCAGTGTAGTAAATGAGCAGTTCTTC. Its protein is CASSVVNEQFF.